Below, 24 T cell receptor beta chains from the same sample are listed, as sequenced in a study of blood T cell repertoires in COVID-19. The protocol was immunoSEQ multiplex PCR, while the TCRdb copy is restricted to in-frame clones and leaves out a portion. The sample has some 500,000 clones; around nine tenths are singletons. The sequenced material came from PBMCs or T cells enriched from blood (not recorded which). The source of these receptors is a woman in her 40s who had recovered from COVID-19.

The rearrangement joins TRBV4-1 to TRBJ1-2; perhaps TRBD1 as D (6 bases). Looked up from germline, CDR1 is MGHRA and CDR2 is YSYEKL. The CDR3 spans 14 residues. V lost 1 base to trimming and J lost 8 bases, with 14 bases between them. CDR3 DNA sequence: TGCGCCAGCAGCCAAGTTAGGACAGATTCGGGCTACACCTTC. This encodes CASSQVRTDSGYTF.

CDR3 coding DNA: TGTGCCATCAGTGATGGACAGAGAAACACCATATATTTT. This encodes CAISDGQRNTIYF. The chain has TRBV10-3 and TRBJ1-3; D is possibly TRBD1 (6 bases). The CDR3 runs 13 residues. Trimming removed 3 bases at V and 5 bases at J, with 8 bases between. Germline assignment: CDR1 ENHRY and CDR2 SYGVKD.

V and J are TRBV6-5 and TRBJ2-1; 9 nucleotides match TRBD2. Looked up from germline, CDR1 is MNHEY and CDR2 is SVGAGI. The CDR3 length is 15 residues. Unmatched junction bases numbered 3, after V lost 6 bases and J lost 0 bases. The CDR3 region is CASSYSGSSYNEQFF. CDR3 coding DNA: TGTGCCAGCAGCTATAGCGGGAGCTCCTACAATGAGCAGTTCTTC.

The chain employs TRBV18 and TRBJ2-7; TRBD1 aligns across 10 bases. Germline CDR1 reads KGHSH; CDR2 reads LQKENI. Trimming at V came to 3 bases and at J to 3 bases, leaving 5 bases not matched to a gene. This CDR3 has 15 residues. The CDR3 sequence is CASSPGGQGVYEQYF. CDR3 nucleotides: TGTGCCAGCTCACCCGGCGGACAGGGGGTCTACGAGCAGTACTTC.

This clone was detected only once. The CDR3 sequence is CASRKGLNTEAFF. The CDR3 region has the DNA TGTGCCAGTAGGAAGGGGTTGAACACTGAAGCTTTCTTT. The V gene is TRBV19, the J gene TRBJ1-1, with D possibly TRBD1 on 5 matching bases. CDR1 and CDR2 from the germline V gene are LNHDA and SQIVND (reference sequence). This CDR3 spans 13 amino acids. V was clipped by 6 bases and J by 0 bases, with 8 bases between them.

The chain combines TRBV5-1 with TRBJ2-7, with a weak D call TRBD1 (5 bases). This CDR3 region has 16 residues. Looked up from germline, CDR1 is SGHRS and CDR2 is YFSETQ. V lost 2 bases, J lost 3 bases, and 18 bases lay in between. CDR3 protein: CASSFDGANSGYEQYF. CDR3 bases: TGCGCCAGCAGCTTTGATGGGGCAAATTCGGGCTACGAGCAGTACTTC.

The V and J genes are TRBV11-3 and TRBJ1-2, with no clear D. The CDR3 length is 13 residues. Trimming took off 3 bases at V and 8 bases at J, with 13 bases between the two ends. CDR1 is SGHNT and CDR2 is YENEEA in the germline V gene. The CDR3 here is CASSFGGGRGYTF. The CDR3 DNA reads TGTGCCAGCAGCTTCGGAGGAGGGCGCGGCTACACCTTC. Full variable domain (outside the CDR3, taken from reference TRBV11-3 and TRBJ1-2): EAGVVQSPRYKIIEKKQPVAFWCNPISGHNTLYWYLQNLGQGPELLIRYENEEAVDDSQLPKDRFSAERLKGVDSTLKIQPAELGDSAVYLCASSFGGGRGYTFGSGTRLTVV.

The CDR3 reads CASSFGRSNTEAFF. DNA of the CDR3: TGCGCCAGCAGCTTCGGCAGGTCCAACACTGAAGCTTTCTTT. This chain links TRBV5-1 with TRBJ1-1, with no clear D. V lost 2 bases and J 2 bases, leaving 10 bases between the germline ends. Germline CDR1 SGHRS, CDR2 YFSETQ. This CDR3 has 14 residues.

This clone occurred a few times. The chain carries TRBV28 and TRBJ1-5; D might be TRBD1 (6 bases). Trimming stripped 6 bases from V and 0 bases from J, with 9 bases between. The CDR3 is 14 amino acids. The germline V gene has CDR1 MDHEN and CDR2 SYDVKM. DNA for the CDR3: TGTGCCAGCAGACAGGGTTATAGCAATCAGCCCCAGCATTTT. Translation gives CASRQGYSNQPQHF.

The CDR3 DNA reads as TGTGCCAGCAGTGACCCGGGGTTGAACACAGATACGCAGTATTTT. Protein sequence: CASSDPGLNTDTQYF. The rearrangement uses TRBV2 and TRBJ2-3; D is perhaps TRBD2 (5 bases). The V and J ends lost 3 bases and 2 bases respectively, with 12 bases between them. The CDR3 length is 15 residues. CDR1 and CDR2 from the germline V gene are SNHLY and FYNNEI.

The V and J genes are TRBV5-1 and TRBJ1-1; D gene uncertain. V was clipped by 0 bases and J by 0 bases, with 12 bases between them. The CDR3 is 16 residues long. Germline V gene data show CDR1 as SGHRS and CDR2 as YFSETQ. CDR3 residues: CASSLAGLTLNTEAFF. In DNA form, the CDR3 reads TGCGCCAGCAGCTTGGCCGGCCTGACATTGAACACTGAAGCTTTCTTT.

V and J are TRBV9 and TRBJ2-1, with D maybe TRBD2 (6 bases). This CDR3 contains 14 residues. The germline V gene encodes CDR1 SGDLS and CDR2 YYNGEE. V was shortened by 2 bases and J by 3 bases, with 9 bases between the two germline ends. CDR3 residues: CASSVSGLYNEQFF. The CDR3 DNA sequence: TGTGCCAGCAGCGTTAGCGGCCTCTACAATGAGCAGTTCTTC.

The genes are TRBV27 and TRBJ2-1; 8 bases map to TRBD2. V shed 6 bases and J 6 bases; nucleotides not matched to a gene: 13. The germline gives CDR1 MNHEY, CDR2 SMNVEV (reference sequence). CDR3 size: 16 residues. The CDR3 loop reads CASRSPFSGEGNEQFF. The CDR3 bases are TGTGCCAGCAGATCCCCCTTTAGCGGGGAAGGCAATGAGCAGTTCTTC.

J is TRBJ2-1 and V is TRBV27; D ambiguous. The CDR3 sequence is 14 residues long. V was shortened by 3 bases and J by 7 bases, with 13 bases between the two germline ends. CDR1 is MNHEY, CDR2 SMNVEV, per germline (reference sequence). CDR3 coding DNA: TGTGCCAGCAGTTTTAGCCTGCTTATTAATGAGCAGTTCTTC. Amino acids: CASSFSLLINEQFF.

V and J are TRBV9 and TRBJ1-2; no definite D call. Germline CDR1 SGDLS, CDR2 YYNGEE. Trimming shortened V by 2 bases and J by 3 bases, and 8 bases separated the two germline ends. The CDR3 length is 13 residues. CDR3 sequence reads: CASSVEGDYGYTF. CDR3 nucleotides: TGTGCCAGCAGCGTTGAGGGAGACTATGGCTACACCTTC. Together with reference TRBV9 and TRBJ1-2, the CDR3 gives the full variable domain: DSGVTQTPKHLITATGQRVTLRCSPRSGDLSVYWYQQSLDQGLQFLIQYYNGEERAKGNILERFSAQQFPDLHSELNLSSLELGDSALYFCASSVEGDYGYTFGSGTRLTVV.

In its sample, this clone was seen once. V usage is TRBV4-1 and J usage is TRBJ1-5; unclear D gene. CDR1 is MGHRA and CDR2 is YSYEKL in the germline V gene. This CDR3 comprises 13 residues. Trimming pared 3 bases from V and 9 bases from J, leaving 12 bases between. The CDR3 coding sequence is TGCGCCAGCAGCCATATCAATGGGAGGCCCCAGCATTTT. Its protein is CASSHINGRPQHF.

This clone has just a few counts. V usage is TRBV7-2 and J usage is TRBJ1-2; tentatively, D is TRBD1 (6 bases). V lost 5 bases, J lost 8 bases, and 18 bases lay in between. The CDR3 has 14 residues. Germline V CDR1 and CDR2: SGHTA, FQGNSA. The CDR3 here is CASSQRQAAWGYTF. CDR3 nucleotide sequence: TGTGCCAGCAGCCAGAGACAGGCTGCTTGGGGCTACACCTTC.

The V and J genes are TRBV28 and TRBJ1-6, with D perhaps TRBD1 (5 bases). CDR1 MDHEN and CDR2 SYDVKM come from the germline V gene. Trimming took off 0 bases at V and 3 bases at J, with 12 bases between the two ends. The CDR3 length is 17 residues. CDR3 DNA: TGTGCCAGCAGTTTATGGGGAAGGGGCCGCTATAATTCACCCCTCCACTTT. Protein sequence: CASSLWGRGRYNSPLHF.

J is TRBJ2-7 and V is TRBV7-8; TRBD2 matches 12 bases. The CDR3 has 19 residues. Germline CDR1 is SGHVS and CDR2 is FQNEAQ. After removal of 4 bases from V and 0 bases from J, the junction contained 13 bases not matched to a gene. CDR3 coding DNA: TGTGCCAGCAGCTCCGGGGGACTAGCGGGCCCCGAGAGCTCCTACGAGCAGTACTTC. Translating gives CASSSGGLAGPESSYEQYF.

The genes are TRBV6-5 and TRBJ2-1; D uncertain. CDR1 and CDR2 from the germline V gene are MNHEY and SVGAGI. The V end was cut by 1 base, the J end by 3 bases, with 7 bases between. This CDR3 spans 14 amino acids. CDR3 sequence reads: CASSYYSGYNEQFF. CDR3 in DNA: TGTGCCAGCAGTTACTACTCAGGCTACAATGAGCAGTTCTTC.

This chain joins TRBV27 and TRBJ1-2; possible D gene TRBD1, 6 bases. Germline lookup yields CDR1 MNHEY and CDR2 SMNVEV (reference sequence). The length of the CDR3 is 16 residues. V lost 1 base and J lost 8, with 20 bases in between. CDR3 coding DNA: TGTGCCAGCAGTTTATTACCACAGGGAAAGGGTGACGGCTACACCTTC. Protein product: CASSLLPQGKGDGYTF.

The chain has TRBV3-1 (or the pseudogene TRBV3-2) and TRBJ1-2; 7 positions agree with TRBD1. This CDR3 has 16 amino acids. With 0 bases clipped from V and 5 bases from J, the junction kept 9 bases outside the gene matches. Germline V gene lookup returns CDR1 LGHDT and CDR2 YNNKEL (reference sequence). The CDR3 is CASSQDIRGRPYGYTF. In DNA form, the CDR3 reads TGTGCCAGCAGCCAAGATATAAGGGGGCGACCGTATGGCTACACCTTC.

The chain recombines TRBV29-1 with TRBJ1-2, with unresolved D. Germline CDR1 SQVTM, CDR2 ANQGSEA. The CDR3 is made up of 13 amino acids. Trimming shortened V by 3 bases and J by 2 bases, and 10 bases separated the two germline ends. The CDR3 DNA is TGCAGCGTTGACCAACAGCAAAACTATGGCTACACCTTC. Translating it yields CSVDQQQNYGYTF. Using reference TRBV29-1 and TRBJ1-2 for the parts outside the CDR3, the full variable domain is SAVISQKPSRDICQRGTSLTIQCQVDSQVTMMFWYRQQPGQSLTLIATANQGSEATYESGFVIDKFPISRPNLTFSTLTVSNMSPEDSSIYLCSVDQQQNYGYTFGSGTRLTVV.

The chain employs TRBV10-3 and TRBJ2-3, with TRBD2 as a possible D gene (5 bases). The V end was cut by 10 bases, the J end by 4 bases, with 18 bases between. In germline, CDR1 is ENHRY, CDR2 SYGVKD. This CDR3 is built from 14 residues. DNA for the CDR3: TGTGCCACCCAAGTTCGTGCGAGGGCAGATACGCAGTATTTT. Its translation: CATQVRARADTQYF.